The present TCR beta chain was sequenced within a study of shared clonotypes between healthy human individuals. For the study at large: Three plates were used per donor for CD4 naive, three for CD4 memory, two for CD8 naive and one for CD8 memory.

This clone occurred once. It was CD45RO-negative cells, positively selected for CCR7, that made up naive CD8 cells, with terminally differentiated effector memory CD45RA+ cells excluded. Sequenced by immunoSEQ multiplex PCR; TCRdb stores in-frame clones only, minus some. This table has more than 2 million clones, just under 95% appearing once. V gave up 2 bases and J gave up 4 bases; unmatched junction bases: 6. This CDR3 has 15 residues. CDR1 is SGHTA and CDR2 is FQGTGA in the germline V gene. V and J are TRBV7-3 and TRBJ1-1; the match to TRBD1 covers 8 bases. Sequencing was performed on naive CD8+ T cells from PBMCs. This receptor was taken from a man aged 18 to 29 in good health. Some clones in this sample may be carry-over from other donors' samples. The CDR3 loop is CASSLSAGGPTEAFF. The CDR3 nucleotides read TGTGCCAGCAGCTTATCGGCAGGGGGCCCCACTGAAGCTTTCTTT.